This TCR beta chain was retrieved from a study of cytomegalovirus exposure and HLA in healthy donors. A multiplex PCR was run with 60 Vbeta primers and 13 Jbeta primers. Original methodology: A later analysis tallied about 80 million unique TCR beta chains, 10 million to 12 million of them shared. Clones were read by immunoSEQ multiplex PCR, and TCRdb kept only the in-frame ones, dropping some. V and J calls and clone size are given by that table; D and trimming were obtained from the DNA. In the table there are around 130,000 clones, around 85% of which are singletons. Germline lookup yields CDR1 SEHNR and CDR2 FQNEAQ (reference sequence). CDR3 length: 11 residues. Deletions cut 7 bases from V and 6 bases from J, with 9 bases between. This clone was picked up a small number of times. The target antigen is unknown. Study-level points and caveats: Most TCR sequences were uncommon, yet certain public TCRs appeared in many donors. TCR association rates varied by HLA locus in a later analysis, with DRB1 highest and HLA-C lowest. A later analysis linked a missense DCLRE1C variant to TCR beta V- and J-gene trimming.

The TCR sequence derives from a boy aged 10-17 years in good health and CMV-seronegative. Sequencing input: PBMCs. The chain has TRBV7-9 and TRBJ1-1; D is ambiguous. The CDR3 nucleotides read TGTGCCAGCAATGGAGGCTCTGAAGCTTTCTTT. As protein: CASNGGSEAFF.